This record covers a single T cell receptor (beta chain). Antigen specificity is unknown. The germline V and J ends were trimmed by 3 bases and 0 bases, with 6 bases remaining between them. Germline assignment: CDR1 GTSNPN and CDR2 SVGIG (reference sequence). The CDR3 is 12 amino acids. The entry originates in a study of PD-L1 blockade in urothelial cancer. Overall study: Patients had received 0 to 3 prior chemotherapy regimens. Blood analysis took place 3 weeks (second dose) and 6 weeks after treatment start. Points from the study as a whole: For durable-benefit patients, tumor-associated blood clones expanded more at 3 weeks.

The method was immunoSEQ multiplex PCR; TCRdb's version includes in-frame clones alone and lacks a portion of them. The sample yields 20,000 to 30,000 clones, roughly 80% seen once. The source is a man between 65 and 85 years old with urothelial cancer. This chain connects TRBV30 to TRBJ2-7; D is ambiguous. The sequences come from PBMCs, collected around atezolizumab (anti-PD-L1) treatment. Here the CDR3 reads CAWSYGSYEQYF. The DNA of the CDR3 is TGTGCCTGGAGCTATGGCTCCTACGAGCAGTACTTC.